This TCR beta chain was sequenced for a study of beta chain features in type 1 diabetes. Naive, central memory, regulatory and stem cell-like memory cells within the CD4+ compartment were sorted using CD45RO/CCR7/CD25/CD127/CD95/CD27. Trimming left V 3 bases short and J 8 bases short, with 14 bases between. The CDR3 totals 14 residues. Germline V gene lookup returns CDR1 SEHNR and CDR2 FQNEAQ (reference sequence). TCRB transcripts that were expressed got sequenced, as all of the isolated RNA had been reverse transcribed. Some clones are missing from TCRdb's copy, which holds only in-frame ones; the method was immunoSEQ multiplex PCR. Here the sample spans more than 350,000 clones, approximately 10% being singletons. This clone appeared a few times.

The receptor's source is a woman between 18 and 29 years old in good health. The chain uses TRBV7-9 and TRBJ2-1, with D perhaps matching TRBD1 or TRBD2 (6 bases each). Sequenced sample: naive CD4+ T cells from blood. CDR3 amino acids: CASSFIGGGDEQFF. DNA of the CDR3: TGTGCCAGCAGCTTCATTGGGGGCGGGGATGAGCAGTTCTTC.